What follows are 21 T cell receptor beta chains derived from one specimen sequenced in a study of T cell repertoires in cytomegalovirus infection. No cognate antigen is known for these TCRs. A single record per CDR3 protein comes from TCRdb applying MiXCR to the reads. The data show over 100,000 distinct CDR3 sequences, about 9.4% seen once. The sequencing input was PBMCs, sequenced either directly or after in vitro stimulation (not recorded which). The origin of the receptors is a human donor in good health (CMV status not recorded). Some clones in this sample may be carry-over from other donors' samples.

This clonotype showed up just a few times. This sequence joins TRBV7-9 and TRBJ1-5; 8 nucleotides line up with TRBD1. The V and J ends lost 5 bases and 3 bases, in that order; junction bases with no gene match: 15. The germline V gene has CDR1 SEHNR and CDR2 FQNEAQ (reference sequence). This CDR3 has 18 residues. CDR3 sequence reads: CASSNLGQVMVANQPQHF. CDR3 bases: TGTGCCAGCAGCAATTTGGGACAGGTGATGGTCGCCAATCAGCCCCAGCATTTT.

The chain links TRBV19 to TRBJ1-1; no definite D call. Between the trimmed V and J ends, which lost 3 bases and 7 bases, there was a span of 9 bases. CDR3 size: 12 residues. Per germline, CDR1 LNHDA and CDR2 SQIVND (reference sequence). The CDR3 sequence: CASSILGNEAFF. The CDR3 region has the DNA TGTGCCAGTAGTATTTTGGGTAATGAAGCTTTCTTT.

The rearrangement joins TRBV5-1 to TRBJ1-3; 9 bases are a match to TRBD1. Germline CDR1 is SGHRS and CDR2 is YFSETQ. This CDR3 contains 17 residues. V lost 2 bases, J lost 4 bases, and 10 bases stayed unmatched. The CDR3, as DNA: TGCGCCAGCAGCTTCGGGACAGGGTCGATCGTAGGAAACACCATATATTTT. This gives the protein CASSFGTGSIVGNTIYF.

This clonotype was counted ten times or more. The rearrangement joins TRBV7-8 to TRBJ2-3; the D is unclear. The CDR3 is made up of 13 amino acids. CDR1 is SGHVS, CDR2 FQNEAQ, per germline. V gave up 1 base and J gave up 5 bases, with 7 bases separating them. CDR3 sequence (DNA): TGTGCCAGCAGCTTAGTACTTAGAGATACGCAGTATTTT. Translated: CASSLVLRDTQYF.

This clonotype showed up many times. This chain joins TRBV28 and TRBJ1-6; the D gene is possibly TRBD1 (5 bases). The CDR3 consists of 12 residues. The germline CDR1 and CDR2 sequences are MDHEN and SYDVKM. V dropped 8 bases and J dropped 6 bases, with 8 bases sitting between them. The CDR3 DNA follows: TGTGCCAGCGGGACGGGTAATTCACCCCTCCACTTT. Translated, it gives CASGTGNSPLHF. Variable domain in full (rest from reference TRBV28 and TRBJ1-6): DVKVTQSSRYLVKRTGEKVFLECVQDMDHENMFWYRQDPGLGLRLIYFSYDVKMKEKGDIPEGYSVSREKKERFSLILESASTNQTSMYLCASGTGNSPLHFGNGTRLTVT.

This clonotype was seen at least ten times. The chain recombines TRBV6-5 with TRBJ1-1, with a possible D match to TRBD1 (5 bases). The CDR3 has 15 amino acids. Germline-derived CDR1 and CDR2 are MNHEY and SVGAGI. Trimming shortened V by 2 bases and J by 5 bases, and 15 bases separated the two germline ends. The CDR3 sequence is CASSYDARGRTEAFF. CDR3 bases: TGTGCCAGCAGTTACGACGCTCGGGGACGGACTGAAGCTTTCTTT.

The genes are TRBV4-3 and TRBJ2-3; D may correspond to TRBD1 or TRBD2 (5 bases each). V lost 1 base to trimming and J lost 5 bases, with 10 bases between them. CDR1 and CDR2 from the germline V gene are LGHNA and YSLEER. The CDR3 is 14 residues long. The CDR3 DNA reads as TGCGCCAGCAGCCAAGGGGGGTCGGTAGATACGCAGTATTTT. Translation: CASSQGGSVDTQYF.

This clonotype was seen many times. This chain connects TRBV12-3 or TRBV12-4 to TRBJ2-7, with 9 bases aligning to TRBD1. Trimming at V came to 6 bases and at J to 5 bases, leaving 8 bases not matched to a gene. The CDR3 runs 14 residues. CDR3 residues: CASSSRDRVNEQYF. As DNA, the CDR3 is TGTGCCAGCAGCTCTCGGGACAGGGTTAACGAGCAGTACTTC.

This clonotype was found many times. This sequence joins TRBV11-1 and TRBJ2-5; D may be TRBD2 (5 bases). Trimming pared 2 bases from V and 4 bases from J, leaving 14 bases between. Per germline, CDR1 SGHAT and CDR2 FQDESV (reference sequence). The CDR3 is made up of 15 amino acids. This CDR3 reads CASSLNFASGETQYF. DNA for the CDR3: TGTGCCAGCAGCTTAAATTTTGCAAGCGGAGAGACCCAGTACTTC.

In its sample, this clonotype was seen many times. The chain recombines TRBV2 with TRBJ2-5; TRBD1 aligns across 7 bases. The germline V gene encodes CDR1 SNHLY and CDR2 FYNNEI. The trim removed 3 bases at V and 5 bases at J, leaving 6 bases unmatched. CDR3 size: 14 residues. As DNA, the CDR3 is TGTGCCAGCAGTGAGGACAGGAGGACGGAGACCCAGTACTTC. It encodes CASSEDRRTETQYF.

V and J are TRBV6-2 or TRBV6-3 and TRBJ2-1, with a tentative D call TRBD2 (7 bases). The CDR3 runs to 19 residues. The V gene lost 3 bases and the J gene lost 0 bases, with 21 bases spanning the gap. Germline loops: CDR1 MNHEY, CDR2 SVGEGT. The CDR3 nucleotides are TGTGCCAGCAGTTATTACGGCGGGGGCCCCCTGAGCTCCTACAATGAGCAGTTCTTC. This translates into CASSYYGGGPLSSYNEQFF.

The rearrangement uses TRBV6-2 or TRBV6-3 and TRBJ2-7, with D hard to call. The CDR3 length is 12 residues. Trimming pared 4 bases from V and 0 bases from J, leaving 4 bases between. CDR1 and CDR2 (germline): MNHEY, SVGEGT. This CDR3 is CASSWGSYEQYV. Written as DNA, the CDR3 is TGTGCCAGCAGTTGGGGCTCCTACGAGCAGTACGTC.

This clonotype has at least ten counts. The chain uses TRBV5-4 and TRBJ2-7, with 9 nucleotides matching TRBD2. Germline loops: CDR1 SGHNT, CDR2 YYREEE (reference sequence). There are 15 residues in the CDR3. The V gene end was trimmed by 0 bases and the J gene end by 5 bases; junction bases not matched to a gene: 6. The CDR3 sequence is CASSLVRAGGDEQYV. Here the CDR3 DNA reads TGTGCCAGCAGCTTGGTACGAGCGGGAGGTGACGAGCAGTACGTC.

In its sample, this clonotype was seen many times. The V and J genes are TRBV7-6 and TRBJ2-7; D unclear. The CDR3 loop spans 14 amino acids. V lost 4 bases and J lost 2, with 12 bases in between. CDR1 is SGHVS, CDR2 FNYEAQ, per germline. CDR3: CASSSEAETYEQYF. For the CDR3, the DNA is TGTGCCAGCAGCTCAGAGGCAGAAACCTACGAGCAGTACTTC.

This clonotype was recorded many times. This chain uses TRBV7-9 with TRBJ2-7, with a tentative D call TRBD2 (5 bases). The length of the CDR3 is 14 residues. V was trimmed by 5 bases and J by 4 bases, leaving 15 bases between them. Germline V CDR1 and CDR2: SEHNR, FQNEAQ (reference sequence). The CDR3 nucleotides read TGTGCCAGCAGCCGCACCGCCGGGGAGTACGAGCAGTACTTC. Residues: CASSRTAGEYEQYF. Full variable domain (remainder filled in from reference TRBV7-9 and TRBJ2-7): DTGVSQNPRHKITKRGQNVTFRCDPISEHNRLYWYRQTLGQGPEFLTYFQNEAQLEKSRLLSDRFSAERPKGSFSTLEIQRTEQGDSAMYLCASSRTAGEYEQYFGPGTRLTVT.

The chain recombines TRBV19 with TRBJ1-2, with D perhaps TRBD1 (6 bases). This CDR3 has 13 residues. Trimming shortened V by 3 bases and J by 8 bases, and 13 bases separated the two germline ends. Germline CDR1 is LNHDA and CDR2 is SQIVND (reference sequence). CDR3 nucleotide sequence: TGTGCCAGTAGTATTTCCAGGGGTGAAGGCTACACCTTC. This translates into CASSISRGEGYTF. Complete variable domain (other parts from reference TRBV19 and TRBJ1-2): DGGITQSPKYLFRKEGQNVTLSCEQNLNHDAMYWYRQDPGQGLRLIYYSQIVNDFQKGDIAEGYSVSREKKESFPLTVTSAQKNPTAFYLCASSISRGEGYTFGSGTRLTVV.

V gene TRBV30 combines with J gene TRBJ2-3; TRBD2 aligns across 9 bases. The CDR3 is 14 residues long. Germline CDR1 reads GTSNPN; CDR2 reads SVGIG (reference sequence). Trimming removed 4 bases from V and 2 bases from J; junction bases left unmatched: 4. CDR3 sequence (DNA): TGTGCCTGGACTAGCGGGATATCCACAGATACGCAGTATTTT. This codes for CAWTSGISTDTQYF.

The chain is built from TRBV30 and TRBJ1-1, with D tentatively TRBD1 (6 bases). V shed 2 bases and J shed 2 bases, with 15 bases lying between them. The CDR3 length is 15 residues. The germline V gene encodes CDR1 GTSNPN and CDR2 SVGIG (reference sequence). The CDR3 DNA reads TGTGCCTGGAGTAGGGGAGACAGGATCAACACTGAAGCTTTCTTT. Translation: CAWSRGDRINTEAFF.

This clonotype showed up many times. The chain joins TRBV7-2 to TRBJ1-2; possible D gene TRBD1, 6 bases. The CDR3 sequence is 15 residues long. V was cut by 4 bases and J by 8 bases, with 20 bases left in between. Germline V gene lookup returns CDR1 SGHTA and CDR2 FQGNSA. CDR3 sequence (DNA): TGTGCCAGCAGCTCCGGAAGACAGGCCCATTGGGGCTACACCTTC. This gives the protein CASSSGRQAHWGYTF. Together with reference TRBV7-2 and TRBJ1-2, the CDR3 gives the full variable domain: GAGVSQSPSNKVTEKGKDVELRCDPISGHTALYWYRQSLGQGLEFLIYFQGNSAPDKSGLPSDRFSAERTGGSVSTLTIQRTQQEDSAVYLCASSSGRQAHWGYTFGSGTRLTVV.

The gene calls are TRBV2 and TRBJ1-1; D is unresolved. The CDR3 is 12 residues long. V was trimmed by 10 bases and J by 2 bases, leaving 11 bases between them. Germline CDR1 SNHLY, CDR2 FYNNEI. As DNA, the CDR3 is TGTGCCACCTCAATAGGAAACACTGAAGCTTTCTTT. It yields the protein CATSIGNTEAFF.

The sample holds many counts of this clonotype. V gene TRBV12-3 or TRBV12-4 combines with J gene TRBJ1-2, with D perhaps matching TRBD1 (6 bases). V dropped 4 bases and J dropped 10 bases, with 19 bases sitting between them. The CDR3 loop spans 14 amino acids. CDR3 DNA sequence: TGTGCCAGCAGTTCCCTGAGGGGGAAGGGAGACTACACCTTC. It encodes CASSSLRGKGDYTF.